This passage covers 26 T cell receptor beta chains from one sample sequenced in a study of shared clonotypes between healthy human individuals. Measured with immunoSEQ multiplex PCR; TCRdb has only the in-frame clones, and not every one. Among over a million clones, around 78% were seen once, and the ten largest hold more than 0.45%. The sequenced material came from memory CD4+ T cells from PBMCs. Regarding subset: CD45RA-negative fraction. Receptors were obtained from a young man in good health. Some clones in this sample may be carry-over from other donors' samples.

The CDR3 reads CASSYSAWDTEAFF. The CDR3 nucleotides are TGTGCCAGCAGTTACTCAGCGTGGGACACTGAAGCTTTCTTT. The chain uses TRBV6-5 and TRBJ1-1; no definite D call. V was pared by 0 bases and J by 3 bases, with 8 bases between. The CDR3 totals 14 residues. In germline, CDR1 is MNHEY, CDR2 SVGAGI.

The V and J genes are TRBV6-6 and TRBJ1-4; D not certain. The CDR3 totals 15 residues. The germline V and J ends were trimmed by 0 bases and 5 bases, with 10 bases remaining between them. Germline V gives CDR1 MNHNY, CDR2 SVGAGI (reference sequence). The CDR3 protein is CASSYSGRTNEKLFF. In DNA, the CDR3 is TGTGCCAGCAGTTACTCGGGCAGAACGAATGAAAAACTGTTTTTT.

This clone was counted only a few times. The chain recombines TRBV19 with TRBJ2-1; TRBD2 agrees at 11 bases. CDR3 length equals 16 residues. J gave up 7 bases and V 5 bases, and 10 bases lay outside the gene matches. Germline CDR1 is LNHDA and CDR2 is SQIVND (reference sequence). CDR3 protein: CASSRELAGVRNEQFF. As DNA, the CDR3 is TGTGCCAGTAGTCGGGAACTAGCGGGAGTGCGGAATGAGCAGTTCTTC. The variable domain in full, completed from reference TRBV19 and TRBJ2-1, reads DGGITQSPKYLFRKEGQNVTLSCEQNLNHDAMYWYRQDPGQGLRLIYYSQIVNDFQKGDIAEGYSVSREKKESFPLTVTSAQKNPTAFYLCASSRELAGVRNEQFFGPGTRLTVL.

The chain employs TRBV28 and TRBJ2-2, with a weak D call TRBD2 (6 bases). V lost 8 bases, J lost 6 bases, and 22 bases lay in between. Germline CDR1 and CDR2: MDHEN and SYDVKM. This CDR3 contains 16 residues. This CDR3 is CASSGTLTRGAGELFF. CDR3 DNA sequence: TGTGCCAGCTCTGGGACTCTCACCCGAGGGGCCGGGGAGCTGTTTTTT.

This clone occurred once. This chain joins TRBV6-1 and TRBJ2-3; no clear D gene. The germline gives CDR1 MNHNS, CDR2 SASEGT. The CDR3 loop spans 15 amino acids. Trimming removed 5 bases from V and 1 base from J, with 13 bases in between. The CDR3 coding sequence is TGTGCCAGCAGTTCCCTAGGTTTCGGCACAGATACGCAGTATTTT. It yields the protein CASSSLGFGTDTQYF.

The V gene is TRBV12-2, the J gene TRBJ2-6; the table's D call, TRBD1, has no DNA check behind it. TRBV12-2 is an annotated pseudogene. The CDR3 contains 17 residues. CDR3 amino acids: CASRYTPGATGANVLTF. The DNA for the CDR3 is TGTGCAAGTCGCTATACACCAGGGGCTACTGGGGCCAACGTCCTGACTTTC.

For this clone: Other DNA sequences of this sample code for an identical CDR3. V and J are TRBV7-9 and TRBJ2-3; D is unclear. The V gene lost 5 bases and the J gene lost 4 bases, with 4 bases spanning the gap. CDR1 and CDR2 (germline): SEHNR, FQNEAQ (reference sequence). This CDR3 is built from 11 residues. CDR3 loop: CASSLADTQYF. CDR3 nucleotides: TGTGCCAGCAGCCTGGCAGATACGCAGTATTTT.

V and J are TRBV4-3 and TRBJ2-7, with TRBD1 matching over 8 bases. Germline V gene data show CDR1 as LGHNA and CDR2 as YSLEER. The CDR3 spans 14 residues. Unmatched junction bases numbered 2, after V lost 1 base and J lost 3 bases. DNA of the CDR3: TGCGCCAGCAGCCAAGGGACAGGGTACTACGAGCAGTACTTC. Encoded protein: CASSQGTGYYEQYF.

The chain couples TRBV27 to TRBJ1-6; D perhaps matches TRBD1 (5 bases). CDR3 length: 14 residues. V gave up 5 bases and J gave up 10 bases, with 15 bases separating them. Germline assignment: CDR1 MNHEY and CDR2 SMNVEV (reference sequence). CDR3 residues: CASSPGTTLSPLHF. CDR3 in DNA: TGTGCCAGCAGTCCCGGGACGACGTTGTCACCCCTCCACTTT.

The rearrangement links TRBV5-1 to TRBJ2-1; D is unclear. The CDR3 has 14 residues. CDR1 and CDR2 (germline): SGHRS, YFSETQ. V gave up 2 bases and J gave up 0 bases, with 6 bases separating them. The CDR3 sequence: CASSLIGSYNEQFF. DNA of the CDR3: TGCGCCAGCAGCTTAATCGGCTCCTACAATGAGCAGTTCTTC.

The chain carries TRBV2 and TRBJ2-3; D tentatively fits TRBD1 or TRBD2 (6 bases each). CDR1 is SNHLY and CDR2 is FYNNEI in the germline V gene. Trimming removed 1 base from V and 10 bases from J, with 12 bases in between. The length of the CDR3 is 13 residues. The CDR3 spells CASSEGGALAQYF. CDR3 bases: TGTGCCAGCAGTGAAGGGGGGGCCCTTGCGCAGTATTTT.

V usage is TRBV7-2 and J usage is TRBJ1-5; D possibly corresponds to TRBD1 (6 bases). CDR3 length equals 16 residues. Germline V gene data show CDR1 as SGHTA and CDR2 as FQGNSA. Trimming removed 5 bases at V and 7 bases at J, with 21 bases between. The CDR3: CASSTWDNPSGQPQHF. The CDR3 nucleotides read TGTGCCAGCAGCACCTGGGACAACCCCTCCGGGCAGCCCCAGCATTTT.

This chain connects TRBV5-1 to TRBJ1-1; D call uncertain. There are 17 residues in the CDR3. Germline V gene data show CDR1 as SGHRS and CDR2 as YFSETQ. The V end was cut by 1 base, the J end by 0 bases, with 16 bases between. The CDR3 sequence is CASSLRQIFSMNTEAFF. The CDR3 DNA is TGCGCCAGCAGCTTGAGGCAGATCTTTTCCATGAACACTGAAGCTTTCTTT.

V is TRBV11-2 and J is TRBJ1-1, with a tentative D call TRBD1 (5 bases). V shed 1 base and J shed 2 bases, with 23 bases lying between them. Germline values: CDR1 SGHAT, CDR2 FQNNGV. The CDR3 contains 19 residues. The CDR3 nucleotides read TGTGCCAGCAGCTTAGGAAACGCGGCCGAAGACGGGGGAAACACTGAAGCTTTCTTT. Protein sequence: CASSLGNAAEDGGNTEAFF.

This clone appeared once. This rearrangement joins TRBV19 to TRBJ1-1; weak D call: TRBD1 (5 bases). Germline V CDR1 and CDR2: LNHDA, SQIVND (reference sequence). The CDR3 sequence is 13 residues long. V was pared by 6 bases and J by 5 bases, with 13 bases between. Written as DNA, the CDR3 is TGTGCCAGTAGCCCGGGCCCAGGGACTGAAGCTTTCTTT. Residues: CASSPGPGTEAFF.

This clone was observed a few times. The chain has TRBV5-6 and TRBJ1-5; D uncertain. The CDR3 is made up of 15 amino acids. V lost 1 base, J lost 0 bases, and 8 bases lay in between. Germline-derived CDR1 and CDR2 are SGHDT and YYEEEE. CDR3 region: CASSLRGYSNQPQHF. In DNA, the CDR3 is TGTGCCAGCAGCTTGCGAGGTTATAGCAATCAGCCCCAGCATTTT.

As DNA, the CDR3 is TGCGCCAGCAAGGGCACTGGGGCCAACGTCCTGACTTTC. Protein: CASKGTGANVLTF. The J gene is TRBJ2-6, the V gene TRBV5-1; no definite D call. CDR1 is SGHRS and CDR2 is YFSETQ in the germline V gene. With 6 bases removed from V and 2 bases from J, the gap between germline ends came to 6 bases. The CDR3 has 13 amino acids.

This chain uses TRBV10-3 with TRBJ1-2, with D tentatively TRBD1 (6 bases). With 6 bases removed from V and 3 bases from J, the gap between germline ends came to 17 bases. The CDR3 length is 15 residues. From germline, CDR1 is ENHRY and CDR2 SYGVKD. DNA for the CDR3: TGTGCCATCAGGGGGGACAACGGGTGGGACTATGGCTACACCTTC. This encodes CAIRGDNGWDYGYTF.

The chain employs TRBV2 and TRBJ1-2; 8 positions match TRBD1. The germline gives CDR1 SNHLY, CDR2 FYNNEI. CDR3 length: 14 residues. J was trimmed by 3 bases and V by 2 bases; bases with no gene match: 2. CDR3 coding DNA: TGTGCCAGCAGTGAACAGGGGGCGGACTATGGCTACACCTTC. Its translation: CASSEQGADYGYTF.

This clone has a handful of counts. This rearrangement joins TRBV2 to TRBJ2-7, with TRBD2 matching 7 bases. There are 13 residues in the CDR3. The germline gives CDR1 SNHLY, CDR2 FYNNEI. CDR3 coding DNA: TGTGCGGGGGGGAGCGACCAGCTTTACGAGCAGTACTTC. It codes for CAGGSDQLYEQYF.

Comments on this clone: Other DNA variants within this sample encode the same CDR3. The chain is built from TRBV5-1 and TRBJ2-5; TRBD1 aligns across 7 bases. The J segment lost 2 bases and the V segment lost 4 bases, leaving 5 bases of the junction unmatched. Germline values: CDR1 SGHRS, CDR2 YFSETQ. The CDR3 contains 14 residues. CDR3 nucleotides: TGCGCCAGCAGCCCCGGGACAGAACAAGAGACCCAGTACTTC. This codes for CASSPGTEQETQYF.

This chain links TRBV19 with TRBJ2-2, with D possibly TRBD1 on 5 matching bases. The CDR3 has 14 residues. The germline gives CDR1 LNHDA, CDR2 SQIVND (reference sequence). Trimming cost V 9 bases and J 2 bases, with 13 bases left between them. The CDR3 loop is CASKRQGNTGELFF. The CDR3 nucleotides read TGTGCCAGCAAAAGGCAGGGCAACACCGGGGAGCTGTTTTTT.

CDR3 region: CSAQGAGVTEAFF. Written as DNA, the CDR3 is TGCAGCGCCCAAGGGGCGGGAGTGACTGAAGCTTTCTTT. The chain links TRBV29-1 to TRBJ1-1; the D gene is possibly TRBD1 (5 bases). V was shortened by 7 bases and J by 5 bases, with 17 bases between the two germline ends. The CDR3 is 13 amino acids. CDR1 is SQVTM, CDR2 ANQGSEA, per germline.

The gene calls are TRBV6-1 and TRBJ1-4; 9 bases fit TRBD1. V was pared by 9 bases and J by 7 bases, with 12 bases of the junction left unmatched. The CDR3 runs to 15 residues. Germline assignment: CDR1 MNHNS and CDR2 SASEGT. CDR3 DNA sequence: TGTGCCAGTGGTACCCGGGGACAGGGACGTGAAAAACTGTTTTTT. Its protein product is CASGTRGQGREKLFF.

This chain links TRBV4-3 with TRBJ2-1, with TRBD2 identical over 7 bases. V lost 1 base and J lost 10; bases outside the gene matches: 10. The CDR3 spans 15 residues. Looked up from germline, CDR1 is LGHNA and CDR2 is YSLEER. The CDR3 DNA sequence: TGCGCCAGCAGCCAAGGACTCGCGGGAGTTTGGGAGCAGTTCTTC. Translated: CASSQGLAGVWEQFF.

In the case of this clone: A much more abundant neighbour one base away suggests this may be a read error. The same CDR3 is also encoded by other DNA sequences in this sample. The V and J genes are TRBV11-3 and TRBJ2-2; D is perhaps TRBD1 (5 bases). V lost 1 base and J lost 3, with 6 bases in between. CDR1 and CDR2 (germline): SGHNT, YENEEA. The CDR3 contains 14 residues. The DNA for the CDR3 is TGTGCCAGCAGCTTAGCCAGGGACACCGGGGAGCTGTTTTTT. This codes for CASSLARDTGELFF.